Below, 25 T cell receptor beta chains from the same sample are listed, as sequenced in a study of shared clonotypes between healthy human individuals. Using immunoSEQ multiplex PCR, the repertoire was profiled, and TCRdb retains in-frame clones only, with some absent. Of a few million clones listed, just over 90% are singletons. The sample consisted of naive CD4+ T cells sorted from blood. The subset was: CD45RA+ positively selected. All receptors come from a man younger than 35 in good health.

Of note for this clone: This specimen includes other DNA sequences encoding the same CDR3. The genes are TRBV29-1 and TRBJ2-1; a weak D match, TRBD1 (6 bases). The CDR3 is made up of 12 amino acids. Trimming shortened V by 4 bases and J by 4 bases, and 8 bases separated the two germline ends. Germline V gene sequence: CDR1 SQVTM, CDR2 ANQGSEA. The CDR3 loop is CSVVDRYNEQFF. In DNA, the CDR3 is TGCAGCGTTGTCGACAGGTACAATGAGCAGTTCTTC.

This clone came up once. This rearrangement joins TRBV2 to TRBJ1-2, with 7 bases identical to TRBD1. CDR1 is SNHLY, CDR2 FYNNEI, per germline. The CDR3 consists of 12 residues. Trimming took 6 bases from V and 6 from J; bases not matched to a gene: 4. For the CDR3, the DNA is TGTGCCAGCAGCTGGACAGGAAATGGCTACACCTTC. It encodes CASSWTGNGYTF.

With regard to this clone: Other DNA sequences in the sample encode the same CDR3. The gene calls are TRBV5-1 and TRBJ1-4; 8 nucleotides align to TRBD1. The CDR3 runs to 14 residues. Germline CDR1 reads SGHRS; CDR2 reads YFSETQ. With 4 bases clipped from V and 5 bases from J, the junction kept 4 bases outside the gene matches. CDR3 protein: CASSPGQGNEKLFF. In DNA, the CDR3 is TGCGCCAGCAGCCCTGGACAGGGAAATGAAAAACTGTTTTTT.

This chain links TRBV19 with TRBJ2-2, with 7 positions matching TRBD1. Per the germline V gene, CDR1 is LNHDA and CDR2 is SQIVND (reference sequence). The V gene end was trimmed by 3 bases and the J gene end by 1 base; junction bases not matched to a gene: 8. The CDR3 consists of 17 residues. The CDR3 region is CASSMLGQAWNTGELFF. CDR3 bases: TGTGCCAGTAGTATGCTAGGACAGGCCTGGAACACCGGGGAGCTGTTTTTT.

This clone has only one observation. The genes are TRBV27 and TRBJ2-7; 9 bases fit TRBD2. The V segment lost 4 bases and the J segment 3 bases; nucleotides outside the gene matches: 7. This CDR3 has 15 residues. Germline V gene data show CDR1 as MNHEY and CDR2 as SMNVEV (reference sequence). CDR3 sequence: CASSSPSAGGYEQYF. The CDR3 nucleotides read TGTGCCAGCAGTTCCCCATCAGCGGGAGGCTACGAGCAGTACTTC.

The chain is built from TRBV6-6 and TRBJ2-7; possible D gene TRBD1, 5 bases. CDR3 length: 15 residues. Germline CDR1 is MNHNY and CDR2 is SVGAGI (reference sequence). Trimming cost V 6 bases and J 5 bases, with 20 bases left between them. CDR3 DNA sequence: TGTGCCAGCAGGACCTTAGGGGCCACTGTTCACGAGCAGTACTTC. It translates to CASRTLGATVHEQYF.

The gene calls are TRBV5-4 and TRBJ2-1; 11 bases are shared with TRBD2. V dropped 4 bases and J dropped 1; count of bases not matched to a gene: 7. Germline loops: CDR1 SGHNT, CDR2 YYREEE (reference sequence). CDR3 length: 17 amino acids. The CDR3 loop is CASSRKGLADSYNEQFF. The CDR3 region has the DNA TGTGCCAGCAGCCGCAAGGGACTAGCGGATTCCTACAATGAGCAGTTCTTC.

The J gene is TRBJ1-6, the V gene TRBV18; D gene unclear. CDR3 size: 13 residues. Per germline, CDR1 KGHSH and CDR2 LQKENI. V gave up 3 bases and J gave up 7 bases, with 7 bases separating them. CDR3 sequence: CASSPSNNSPLHF. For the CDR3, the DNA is TGTGCCAGCTCACCCAGTAACAATTCACCCCTCCACTTT. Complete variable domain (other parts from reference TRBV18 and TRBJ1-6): NAGVMQNPRHLVRRRGQEARLRCSPMKGHSHVYWYRQLPEEGLKFMVYLQKENIIDESGMPKERFSAEFPKEGPSILRIQQVVRGDSAAYFCASSPSNNSPLHFGNGTRLTVT.

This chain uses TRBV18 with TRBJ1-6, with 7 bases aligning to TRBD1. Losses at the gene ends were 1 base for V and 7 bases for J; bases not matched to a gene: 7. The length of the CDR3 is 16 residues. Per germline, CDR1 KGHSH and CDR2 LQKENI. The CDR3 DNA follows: TGTGCCAGCTCACCACAGAGCGCAGGGGGAAATTCACCCCTCCACTTT. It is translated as CASSPQSAGGNSPLHF.

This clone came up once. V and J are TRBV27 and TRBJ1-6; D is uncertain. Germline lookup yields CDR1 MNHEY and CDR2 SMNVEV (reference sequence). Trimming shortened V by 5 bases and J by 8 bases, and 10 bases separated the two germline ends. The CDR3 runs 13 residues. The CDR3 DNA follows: TGTGCCAGCAGTGAGCAGTCCGATTCACCCCTCCACTTT. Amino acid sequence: CASSEQSDSPLHF.

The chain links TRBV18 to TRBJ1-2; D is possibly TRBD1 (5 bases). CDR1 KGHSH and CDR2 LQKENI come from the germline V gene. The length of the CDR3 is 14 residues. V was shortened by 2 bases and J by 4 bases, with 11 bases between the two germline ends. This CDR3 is CASSPSREGYGYTF. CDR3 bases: TGTGCCAGCTCACCAAGCAGGGAGGGCTATGGCTACACCTTC. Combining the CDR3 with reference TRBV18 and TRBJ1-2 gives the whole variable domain NAGVMQNPRHLVRRRGQEARLRCSPMKGHSHVYWYRQLPEEGLKFMVYLQKENIIDESGMPKERFSAEFPKEGPSILRIQQVVRGDSAAYFCASSPSREGYGYTFGSGTRLTVV.

In nucleotides, the CDR3 is TGTGCCAGCACCTCCGGGGCCGTGAACACTGAAGCTTTCTTT. This gives the protein CASTSGAVNTEAFF. This rearrangement joins TRBV28 to TRBJ1-1, with D possibly TRBD1 on 5 matching bases. Germline V lookup: CDR1 MDHEN, CDR2 SYDVKM. The CDR3 extends over 14 amino acids. Between the trimmed V and J ends, which lost 7 bases and 0 bases, there was a span of 12 bases.

This CDR3 reads CASSSGQGNYGYTF. The CDR3 nucleotides read TGTGCCAGCAGCTCCGGACAGGGAAACTATGGCTACACCTTC. The chain recombines TRBV5-6 with TRBJ1-2, with 8 bases fitting TRBD1. This CDR3 contains 14 residues. The V gene end was trimmed by 3 bases and the J gene end by 2 bases; junction bases not matched to a gene: 3. In germline, CDR1 is SGHDT, CDR2 YYEEEE.

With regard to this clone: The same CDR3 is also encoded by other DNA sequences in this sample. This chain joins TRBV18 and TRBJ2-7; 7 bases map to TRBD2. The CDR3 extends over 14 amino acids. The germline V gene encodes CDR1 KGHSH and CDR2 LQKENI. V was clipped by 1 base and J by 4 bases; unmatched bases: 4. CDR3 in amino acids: CASSPQGAGYEQYF. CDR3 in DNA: TGTGCCAGCTCACCACAGGGAGCGGGGTACGAGCAGTACTTC.

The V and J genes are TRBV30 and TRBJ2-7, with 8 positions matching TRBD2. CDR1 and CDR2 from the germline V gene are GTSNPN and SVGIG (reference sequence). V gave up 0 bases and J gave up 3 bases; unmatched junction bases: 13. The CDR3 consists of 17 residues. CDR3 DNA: TGTGCCTGGAGTGTACGGGAGGGGGGACGGAGTGACTACGAGCAGTACTTC. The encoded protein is CAWSVREGGRSDYEQYF.

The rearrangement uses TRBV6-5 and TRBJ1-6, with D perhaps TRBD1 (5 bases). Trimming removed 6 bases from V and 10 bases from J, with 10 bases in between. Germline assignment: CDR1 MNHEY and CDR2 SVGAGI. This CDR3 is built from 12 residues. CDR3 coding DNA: TGTGCCAGCAGACCCACAGGCTCACCCCTCCACTTT. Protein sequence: CASRPTGSPLHF.

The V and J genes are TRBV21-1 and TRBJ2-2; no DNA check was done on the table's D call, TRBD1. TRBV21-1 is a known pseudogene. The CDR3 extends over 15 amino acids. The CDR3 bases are TGTGCCAGCAGCAAAGTATTAGGGGAAACCGGGGAGCTGTTTTTT. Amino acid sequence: CASSKVLGETGELFF.

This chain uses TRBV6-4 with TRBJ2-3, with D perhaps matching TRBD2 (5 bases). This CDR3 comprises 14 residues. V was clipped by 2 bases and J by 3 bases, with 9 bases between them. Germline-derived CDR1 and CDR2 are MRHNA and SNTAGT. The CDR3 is CASSDVPGTDTQYF. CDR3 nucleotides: TGTGCCAGCAGTGACGTCCCGGGAACAGATACGCAGTATTTT.

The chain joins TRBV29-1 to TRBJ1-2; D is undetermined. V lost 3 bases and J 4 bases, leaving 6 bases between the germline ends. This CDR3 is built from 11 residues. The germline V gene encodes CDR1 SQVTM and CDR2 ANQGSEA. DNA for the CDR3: TGCAGCGTTGAGTCAGGCTATGGCTACACCTTC. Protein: CSVESGYGYTF. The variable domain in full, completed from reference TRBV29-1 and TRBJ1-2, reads SAVISQKPSRDICQRGTSLTIQCQVDSQVTMMFWYRQQPGQSLTLIATANQGSEATYESGFVIDKFPISRPNLTFSTLTVSNMSPEDSSIYLCSVESGYGYTFGSGTRLTVV.

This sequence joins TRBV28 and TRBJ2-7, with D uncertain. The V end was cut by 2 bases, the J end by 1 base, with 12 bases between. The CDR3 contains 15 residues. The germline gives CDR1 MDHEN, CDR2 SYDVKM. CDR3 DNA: TGTGCCAGCAGTTTAGCCGGAAAAGGGTCCTACGAGCAGTACTTC. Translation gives CASSLAGKGSYEQYF.

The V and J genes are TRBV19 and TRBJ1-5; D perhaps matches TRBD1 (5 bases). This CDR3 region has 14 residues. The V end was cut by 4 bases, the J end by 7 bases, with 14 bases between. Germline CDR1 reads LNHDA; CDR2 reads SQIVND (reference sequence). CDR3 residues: CASSTQQGPQPQHF. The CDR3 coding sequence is TGTGCCAGTAGTACCCAGCAGGGTCCCCAGCCCCAGCATTTT.

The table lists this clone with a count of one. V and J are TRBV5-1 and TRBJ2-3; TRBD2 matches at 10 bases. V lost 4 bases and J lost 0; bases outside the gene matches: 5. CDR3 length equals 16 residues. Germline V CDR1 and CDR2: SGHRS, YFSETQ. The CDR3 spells CASSVSGGRSTDTQYF. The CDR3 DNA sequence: TGCGCCAGCAGCGTTAGCGGGGGGCGTAGCACAGATACGCAGTATTTT.

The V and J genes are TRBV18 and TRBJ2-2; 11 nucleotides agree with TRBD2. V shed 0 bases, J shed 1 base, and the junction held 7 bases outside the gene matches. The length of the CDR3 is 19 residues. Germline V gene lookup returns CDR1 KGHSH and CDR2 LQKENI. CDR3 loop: CASSPPQHLAGGNTGELFF. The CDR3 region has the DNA TGTGCCAGCTCACCACCCCAACACCTAGCGGGGGGGAACACCGGGGAGCTGTTTTTT.

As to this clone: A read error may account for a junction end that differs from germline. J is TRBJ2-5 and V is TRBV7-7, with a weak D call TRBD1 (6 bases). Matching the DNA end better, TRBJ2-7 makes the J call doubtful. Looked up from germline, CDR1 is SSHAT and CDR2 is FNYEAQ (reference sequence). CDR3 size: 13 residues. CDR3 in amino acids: CASSLYRAGEQYF. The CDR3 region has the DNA TGTGCTAGCAGCCTTTACAGGGCCGGCGAGCAGTACTTC.

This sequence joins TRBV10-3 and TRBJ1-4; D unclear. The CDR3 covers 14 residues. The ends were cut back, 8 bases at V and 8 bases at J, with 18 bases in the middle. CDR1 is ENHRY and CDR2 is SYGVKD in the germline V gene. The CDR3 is CAIWAGGENEKLFF. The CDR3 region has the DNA TGTGCCATCTGGGCAGGCGGGGAGAACGAAAAACTGTTTTTT.